This T cell receptor (beta chain) was retrieved from a study of STAT5B mutations in CD4+ large granular lymphocyte leukemia. Overall study context: The CDR3 'QG' motif was associated with a particular HLA allele among healthy donors.

This table comes from immunoSEQ multiplex PCR, and its TCRdb copy is limited to in-frame clones, with some not included. The sample comprises about 33,000 clones, roughly 76% of which are singletons, and approximately 4% rests with the top ten. The length of the CDR3 is 13 residues. CDR1 and CDR2 (germline): MNHEY, SMNVEV (reference sequence). The V end was cut by 2 bases, the J end by 6 bases, with 11 bases between. The receptor was derived from a human donor in good health. Sequenced sample: CD4+ T cells from blood buffy coats. The chain links TRBV27 to TRBJ2-7, with unresolved D. For the CDR3, the DNA is TGTGCCAGCAGTTTAAGTTCTGAGACCGAGCAGTACTTC. It translates to CASSLSSETEQYF.